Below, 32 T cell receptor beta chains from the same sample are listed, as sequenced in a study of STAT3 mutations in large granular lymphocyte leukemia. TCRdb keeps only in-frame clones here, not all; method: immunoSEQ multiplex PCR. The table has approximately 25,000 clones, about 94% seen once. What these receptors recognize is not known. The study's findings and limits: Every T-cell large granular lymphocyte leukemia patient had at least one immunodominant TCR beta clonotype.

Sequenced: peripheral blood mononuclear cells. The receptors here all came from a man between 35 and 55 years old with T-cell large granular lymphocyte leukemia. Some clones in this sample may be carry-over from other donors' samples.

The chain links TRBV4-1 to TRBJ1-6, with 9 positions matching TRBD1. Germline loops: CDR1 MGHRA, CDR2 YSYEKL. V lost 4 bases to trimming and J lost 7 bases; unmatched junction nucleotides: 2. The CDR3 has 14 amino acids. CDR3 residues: CASSPGQGNSPLHF. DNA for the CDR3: TGCGCCAGCAGCCCTGGACAGGGGAATTCACCCCTCCACTTT.

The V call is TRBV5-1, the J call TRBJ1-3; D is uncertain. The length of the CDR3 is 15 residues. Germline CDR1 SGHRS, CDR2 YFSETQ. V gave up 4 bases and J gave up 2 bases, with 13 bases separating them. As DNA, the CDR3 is TGCGCCAGCAGCACGGAAGGGTTTGCTGGAAACACCATATATTTT. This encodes CASSTEGFAGNTIYF.

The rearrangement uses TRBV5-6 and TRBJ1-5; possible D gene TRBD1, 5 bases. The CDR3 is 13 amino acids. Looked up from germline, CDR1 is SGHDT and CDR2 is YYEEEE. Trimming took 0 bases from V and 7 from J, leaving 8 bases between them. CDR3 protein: CASSLGQRQPQHF. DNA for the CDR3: TGTGCCAGCAGCTTGGGACAGAGACAGCCCCAGCATTTT.

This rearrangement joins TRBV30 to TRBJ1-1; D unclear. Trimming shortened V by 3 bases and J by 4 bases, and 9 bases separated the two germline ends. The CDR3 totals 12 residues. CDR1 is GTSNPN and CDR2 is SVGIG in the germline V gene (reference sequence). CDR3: CAWSPGGTEAFF. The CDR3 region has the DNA TGTGCCTGGAGCCCGGGTGGCACTGAAGCTTTCTTT.

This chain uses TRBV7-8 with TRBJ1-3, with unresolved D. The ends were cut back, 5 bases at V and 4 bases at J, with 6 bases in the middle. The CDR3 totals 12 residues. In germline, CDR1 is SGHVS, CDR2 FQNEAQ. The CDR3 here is CASSLFGNTIYF. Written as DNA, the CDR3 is TGTGCCAGCAGCCTTTTCGGAAACACCATATATTTT.

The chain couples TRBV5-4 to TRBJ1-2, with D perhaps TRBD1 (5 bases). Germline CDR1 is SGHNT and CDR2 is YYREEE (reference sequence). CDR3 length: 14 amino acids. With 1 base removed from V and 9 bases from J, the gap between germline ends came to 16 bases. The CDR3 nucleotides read TGTGCCAGCAGCTTGAAGGGAGGGGCTAGGAGCTACACCTTC. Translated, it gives CASSLKGGARSYTF. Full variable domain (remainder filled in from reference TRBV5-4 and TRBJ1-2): ETGVTQSPTHLIKTRGQQVTLRCSSQSGHNTVSWYQQALGQGPQFIFQYYREEENGRGNFPPRFSGLQFPNYSSELNVNALELDDSALYLCASSLKGGARSYTFGSGTRLTVV.

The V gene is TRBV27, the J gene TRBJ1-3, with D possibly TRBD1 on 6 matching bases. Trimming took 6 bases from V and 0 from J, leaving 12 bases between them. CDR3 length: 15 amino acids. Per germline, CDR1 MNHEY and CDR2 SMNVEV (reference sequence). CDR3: CASRPTGTSGNTIYF. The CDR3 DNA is TGTGCCAGCAGACCAACAGGGACCTCTGGAAACACCATATATTTT.

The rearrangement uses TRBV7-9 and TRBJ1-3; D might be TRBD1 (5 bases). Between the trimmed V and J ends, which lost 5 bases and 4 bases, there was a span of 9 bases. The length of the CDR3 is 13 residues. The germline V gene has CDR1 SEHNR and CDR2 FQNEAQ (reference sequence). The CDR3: CASSGTLGNTIYF. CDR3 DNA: TGTGCCAGCAGCGGGACCTTAGGAAACACCATATATTTT.

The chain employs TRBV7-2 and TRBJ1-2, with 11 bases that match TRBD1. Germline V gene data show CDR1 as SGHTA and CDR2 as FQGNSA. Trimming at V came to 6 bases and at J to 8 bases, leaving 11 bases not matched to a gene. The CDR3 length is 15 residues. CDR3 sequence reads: CASRRQAGQGEGYTF. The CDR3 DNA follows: TGTGCCAGCAGGAGACAGGCGGGACAGGGGGAGGGCTACACCTTC.

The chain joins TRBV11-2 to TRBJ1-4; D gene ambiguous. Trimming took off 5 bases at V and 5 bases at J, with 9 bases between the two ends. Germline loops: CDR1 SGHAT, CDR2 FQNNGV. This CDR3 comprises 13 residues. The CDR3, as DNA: TGTGCCAGCAGCATCTGGGCGAATGAAAAACTGTTTTTT. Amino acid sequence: CASSIWANEKLFF.

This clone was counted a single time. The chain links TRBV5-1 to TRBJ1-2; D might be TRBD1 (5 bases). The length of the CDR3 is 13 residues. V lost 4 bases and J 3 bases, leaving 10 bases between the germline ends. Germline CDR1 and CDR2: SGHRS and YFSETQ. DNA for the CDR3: TGCGCCAGCAGCAAGGAAGGGGACTATGGCTACACCTTC. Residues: CASSKEGDYGYTF.

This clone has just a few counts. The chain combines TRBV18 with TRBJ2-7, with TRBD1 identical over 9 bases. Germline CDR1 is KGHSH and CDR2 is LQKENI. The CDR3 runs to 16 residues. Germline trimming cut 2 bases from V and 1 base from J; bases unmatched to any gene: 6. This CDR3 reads CASSPVRGQGSYEQYF. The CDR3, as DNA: TGTGCCAGCTCACCAGTAAGGGGACAGGGATCCTACGAGCAGTACTTC.

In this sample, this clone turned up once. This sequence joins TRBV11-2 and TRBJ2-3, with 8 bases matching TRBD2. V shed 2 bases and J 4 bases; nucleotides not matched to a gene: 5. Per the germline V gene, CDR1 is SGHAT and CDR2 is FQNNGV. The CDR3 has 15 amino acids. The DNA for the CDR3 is TGTGCCAGCAGCTTATTAGCGGGGAGCCCAGATACGCAGTATTTT. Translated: CASSLLAGSPDTQYF.

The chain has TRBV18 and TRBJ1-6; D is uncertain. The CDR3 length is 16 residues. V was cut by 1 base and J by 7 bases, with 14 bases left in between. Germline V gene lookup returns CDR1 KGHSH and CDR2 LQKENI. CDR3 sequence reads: CASSPRGQSGNSPLHF. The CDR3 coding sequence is TGTGCCAGCTCACCACGCGGGCAATCGGGGAATTCACCCCTCCACTTT. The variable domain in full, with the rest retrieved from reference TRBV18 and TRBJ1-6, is NAGVMQNPRHLVRRRGQEARLRCSPMKGHSHVYWYRQLPEEGLKFMVYLQKENIIDESGMPKERFSAEFPKEGPSILRIQQVVRGDSAAYFCASSPRGQSGNSPLHFGNGTRLTVT.

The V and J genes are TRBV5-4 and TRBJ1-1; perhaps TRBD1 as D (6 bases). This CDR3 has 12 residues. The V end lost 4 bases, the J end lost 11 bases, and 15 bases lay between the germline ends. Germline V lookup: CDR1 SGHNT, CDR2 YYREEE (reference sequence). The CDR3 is CASSLGGLGAFF. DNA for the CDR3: TGTGCCAGCAGCCTTGGGGGGCTTGGGGCTTTCTTT.

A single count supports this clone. DNA for the CDR3: TGTGCCAGCAGCCGGACAGTGATCCCCTACGAGCAGTACTTC. Amino acid sequence: CASSRTVIPYEQYF. V is TRBV7-9 and J is TRBJ2-7, with D possibly TRBD1 on 6 matching bases. This CDR3 spans 14 amino acids. The germline V gene has CDR1 SEHNR and CDR2 FQNEAQ (reference sequence). V dropped 5 bases and J dropped 2 bases, with 13 bases sitting between them.

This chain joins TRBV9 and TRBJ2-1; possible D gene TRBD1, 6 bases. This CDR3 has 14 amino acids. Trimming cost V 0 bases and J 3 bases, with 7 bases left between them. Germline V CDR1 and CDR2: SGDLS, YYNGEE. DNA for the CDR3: TGTGCCAGCAGCGTAGAGGGGGACTACAATGAGCAGTTCTTC. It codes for CASSVEGDYNEQFF. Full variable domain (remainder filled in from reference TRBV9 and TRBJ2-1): DSGVTQTPKHLITATGQRVTLRCSPRSGDLSVYWYQQSLDQGLQFLIQYYNGEERAKGNILERFSAQQFPDLHSELNLSSLELGDSALYFCASSVEGDYNEQFFGPGTRLTVL.

The DNA for the CDR3 is TGTGCCAGCTCACCGGCCGAGGGGGCGAGGGGCTACACCTTC. Its translation: CASSPAEGARGYTF. The chain links TRBV18 to TRBJ1-2; 7 positions agree with TRBD1. This CDR3 comprises 14 residues. Germline V gives CDR1 KGHSH, CDR2 LQKENI. J was trimmed by 8 bases and V by 3 bases; bases with no gene match: 9. Supplemented by reference TRBV18 and TRBJ1-2, the full variable domain reads NAGVMQNPRHLVRRRGQEARLRCSPMKGHSHVYWYRQLPEEGLKFMVYLQKENIIDESGMPKERFSAEFPKEGPSILRIQQVVRGDSAAYFCASSPAEGARGYTFGSGTRLTVV.

The CDR3, as DNA: TGTGCCATCAGTGAGTCCCGCCGGGGAGGGGTAAACACTGAAGCTTTCTTT. As protein: CAISESRRGGVNTEAFF. The chain employs TRBV10-3 and TRBJ1-1; possible D gene TRBD1, 5 bases. CDR3 size: 17 residues. V lost 0 bases, J lost 2 bases, and 16 bases lay in between. The germline V gene has CDR1 ENHRY and CDR2 SYGVKD.

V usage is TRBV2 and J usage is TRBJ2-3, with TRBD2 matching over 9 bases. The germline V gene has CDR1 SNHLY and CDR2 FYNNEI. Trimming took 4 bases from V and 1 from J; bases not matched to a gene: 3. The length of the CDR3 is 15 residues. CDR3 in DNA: TGTGCCAGCAGTGTTCGCGGGGGGGGCACAGATACGCAGTATTTT. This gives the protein CASSVRGGGTDTQYF.

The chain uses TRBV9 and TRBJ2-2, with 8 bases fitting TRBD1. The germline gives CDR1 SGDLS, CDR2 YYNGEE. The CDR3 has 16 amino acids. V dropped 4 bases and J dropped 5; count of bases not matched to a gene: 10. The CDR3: CASSPQTGAGTGELFF. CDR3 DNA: TGTGCCAGCAGCCCCCAGACAGGGGCGGGGACCGGGGAGCTGTTTTTT.

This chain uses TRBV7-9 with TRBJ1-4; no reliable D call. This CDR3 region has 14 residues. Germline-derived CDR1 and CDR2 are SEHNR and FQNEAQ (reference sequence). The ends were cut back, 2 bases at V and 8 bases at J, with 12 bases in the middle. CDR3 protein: CASSLNTMEEKLFF. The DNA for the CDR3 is TGTGCCAGCAGCTTAAACACGATGGAGGAAAAACTGTTTTTT. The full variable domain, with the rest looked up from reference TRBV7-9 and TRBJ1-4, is DTGVSQNPRHKITKRGQNVTFRCDPISEHNRLYWYRQTLGQGPEFLTYFQNEAQLEKSRLLSDRFSAERPKGSFSTLEIQRTEQGDSAMYLCASSLNTMEEKLFFGSGTQLSVL.

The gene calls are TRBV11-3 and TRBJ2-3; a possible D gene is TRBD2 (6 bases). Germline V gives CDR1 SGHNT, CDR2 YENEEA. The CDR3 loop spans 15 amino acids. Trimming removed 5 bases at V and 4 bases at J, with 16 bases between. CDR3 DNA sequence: TGTGCCAGCAGCCCGACGGGACTGGCCCCAGATACGCAGTATTTT. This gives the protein CASSPTGLAPDTQYF.

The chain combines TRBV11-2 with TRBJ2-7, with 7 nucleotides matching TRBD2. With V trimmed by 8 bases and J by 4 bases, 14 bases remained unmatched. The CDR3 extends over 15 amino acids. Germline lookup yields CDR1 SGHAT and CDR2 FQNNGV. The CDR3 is CASSVGGIGVYEQYF. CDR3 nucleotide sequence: TGTGCCAGCTCCGTGGGGGGGATAGGGGTTTACGAGCAGTACTTC.

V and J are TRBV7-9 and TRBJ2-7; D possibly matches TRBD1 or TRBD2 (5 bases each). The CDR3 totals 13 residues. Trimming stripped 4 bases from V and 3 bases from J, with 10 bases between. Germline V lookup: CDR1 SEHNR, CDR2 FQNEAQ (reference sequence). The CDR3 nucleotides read TGTGCCAGCAGCTCACGGGACGGCTACGAGCAGTACTTC. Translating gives CASSSRDGYEQYF.

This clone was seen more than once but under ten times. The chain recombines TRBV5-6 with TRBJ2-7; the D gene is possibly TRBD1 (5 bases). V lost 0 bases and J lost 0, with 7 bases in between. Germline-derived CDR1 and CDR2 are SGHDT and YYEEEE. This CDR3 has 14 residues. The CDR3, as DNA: TGTGCCAGCAGCTTGGGGCAGGGCTCCTACGAGCAGTACTTC. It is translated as CASSLGQGSYEQYF. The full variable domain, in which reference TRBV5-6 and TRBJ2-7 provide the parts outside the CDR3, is DAGVTQSPTHLIKTRGQQVTLRCSPKSGHDTVSWYQQALGQGPQFIFQYYEEEERQRGNFPDRFSGHQFPNYSSELNVNALLLGDSALYLCASSLGQGSYEQYFGPGTRLTVT.

DNA for the CDR3: TGTGCCAGCAGTTCTCGTCCAGGGGCCACCTCCTACGAGCAGTACTTC. Protein sequence: CASSSRPGATSYEQYF. The rearrangement uses TRBV27 and TRBJ2-7, with D maybe TRBD1 (6 bases). CDR1 is MNHEY and CDR2 is SMNVEV in the germline V gene (reference sequence). This CDR3 spans 16 amino acids. V lost 4 bases to trimming and J lost 0 bases, with 16 bases between them.

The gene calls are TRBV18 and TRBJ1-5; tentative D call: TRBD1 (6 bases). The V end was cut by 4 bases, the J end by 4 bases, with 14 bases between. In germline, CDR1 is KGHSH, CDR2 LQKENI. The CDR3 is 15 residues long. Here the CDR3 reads CASSLLQGPNQPQHF. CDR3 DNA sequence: TGTGCCAGCTCACTTCTACAGGGCCCTAATCAGCCCCAGCATTTT.

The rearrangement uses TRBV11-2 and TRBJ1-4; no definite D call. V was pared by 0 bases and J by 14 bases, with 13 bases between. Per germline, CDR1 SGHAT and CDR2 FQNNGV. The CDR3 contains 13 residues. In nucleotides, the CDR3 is TGTGCCAGCAGCTTAGAGCGGGGTAGTGGCCTGTTTTTT. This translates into CASSLERGSGLFF. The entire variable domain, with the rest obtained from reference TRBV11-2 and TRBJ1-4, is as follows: EAGVAQSPRYKIIEKRQSVAFWCNPISGHATLYWYQQILGQGPKLLIQFQNNGVVDDSQLPKDRFSAERLKGVDSTLKIQPAKLEDSAVYLCASSLERGSGLFFGSGTQLSVL.

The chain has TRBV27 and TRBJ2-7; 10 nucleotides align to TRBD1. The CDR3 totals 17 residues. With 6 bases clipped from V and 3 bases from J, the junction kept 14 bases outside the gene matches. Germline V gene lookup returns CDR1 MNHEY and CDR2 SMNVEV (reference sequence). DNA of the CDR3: TGTGCCAGCAGCCCCTCGTTCGGGGACAGGGGTGTCTACGAGCAGTACTTC. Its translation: CASSPSFGDRGVYEQYF.

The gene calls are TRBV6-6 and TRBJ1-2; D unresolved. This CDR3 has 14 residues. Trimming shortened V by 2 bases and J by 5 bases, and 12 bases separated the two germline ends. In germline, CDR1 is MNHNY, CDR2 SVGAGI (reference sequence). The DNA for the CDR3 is TGTGCCAGCAGTTACATGGTTTGGGGTTATGGCTACACCTTC. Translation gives CASSYMVWGYGYTF.

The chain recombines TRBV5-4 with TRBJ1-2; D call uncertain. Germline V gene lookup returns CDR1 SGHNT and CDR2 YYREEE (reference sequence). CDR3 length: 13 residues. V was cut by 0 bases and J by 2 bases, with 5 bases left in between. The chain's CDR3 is CASSLDRNYGYTF. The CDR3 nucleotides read TGTGCCAGCAGCTTGGATCGGAACTATGGCTACACCTTC.